This entry lists 4 T cell receptor beta chains sequenced from one sample in a study of blood T cells in healthy people across ages. Primers used in a second PCR of roughly 6 to 12 cycles were a sample-barcoded 5' primer and a J-beta primer mix. TCRdb redid the calling of the 5' RACE reads with MiXCR, one entry per CDR3 protein. Here the sample spans around 1.5 million distinct CDR3 sequences, roughly 59% being singletons. The sequenced sample was blood. These receptor sequences come from a young man in good health.

The chain has TRBV2 and TRBJ1-2; D is uncertain. The V gene lost 4 bases and the J gene lost 3 bases, with 6 bases spanning the gap. The length of the CDR3 is 12 residues. The germline V gene has CDR1 SNHLY and CDR2 FYNNEI. CDR3 region: CASSGDYYGYTF. CDR3 coding DNA: TGTGCCAGCAGTGGAGATTACTATGGCTACACCTTC.

The J gene is TRBJ2-3, the V gene TRBV5-1; 10 bases align to TRBD2. V gave up 3 bases and J gave up 1 base; unmatched junction bases: 5. The CDR3 loop spans 16 amino acids. The V gene's germline CDR1 is SGHRS and CDR2 YFSETQ. DNA of the CDR3: TGCGCCAGCAGCTCGAAAGGGACTAGCGGCACAGATACGCAGTATTTT. It yields the protein CASSSKGTSGTDTQYF.

The chain employs TRBV12-3 or TRBV12-4 and TRBJ2-5; the D is unclear. V lost 4 bases to trimming and J lost 4 bases, with 10 bases between them. The CDR3 covers 13 residues. This chain's CDR3 is CASSSLPVETQYF. For the CDR3, the DNA is TGTGCCAGCAGTTCCCTCCCCGTAGAGACCCAGTACTTC.

This chain uses TRBV30 with TRBJ2-6, with 9 bases fitting TRBD1. Germline loops: CDR1 GTSNPN, CDR2 SVGIG (reference sequence). V gave up 5 bases and J gave up 2 bases; unmatched junction bases: 1. The CDR3 extends over 14 amino acids. The CDR3 DNA reads TGTGCCTGGGGGACAGGGACTGGGGCCAACGTCCTGACTTTC. As protein: CAWGTGTGANVLTF.